The 8 T cell receptor beta chains below all came from one sample that was sequenced in a study of high-grade serous ovarian cancer treatment subgroups. Tumor tissue was taken before any definitive surgery or chemotherapy was given. Measured with immunoSEQ multiplex PCR; TCRdb has only the in-frame clones, and not every one. The data hold about 4,400 clones, with roughly three quarters observed a single time. Material for sequencing was tumor tissue. These receptors were taken from a human donor with high-grade serous ovarian cancer.

With regard to this clone: The sample carries other DNA sequences with the same CDR3. The chain employs TRBV7-9 and TRBJ2-5; the match to TRBD1 covers 8 bases. Looked up from germline, CDR1 is SEHNR and CDR2 is FQNEAQ (reference sequence). V lost 6 bases and J lost 2; bases outside the gene matches: 5. This CDR3 comprises 14 residues. The CDR3 DNA reads as TGTGCCAGCAGTTTCGGACAGGGACAAGAGACCCAGTACTTC. It specifies CASSFGQGQETQYF.

V and J are TRBV5-5 and TRBJ1-2; D is perhaps TRBD1 (6 bases). Looked up from germline, CDR1 is SGHKS and CDR2 is YYEKEE (reference sequence). V lost 4 bases, J lost 5 bases, and 18 bases lay in between. This CDR3 is 15 amino acids long. CDR3 in DNA: TGTGCCAGCAGCGCAGGCCTGGGGGCATCGTATGGCTACACCTTC. The encoded protein is CASSAGLGASYGYTF.

The chain employs TRBV5-4 and TRBJ1-1, with D unclear. Trimming shortened V by 4 bases and J by 11 bases, and 18 bases separated the two germline ends. CDR1 is SGHNT and CDR2 is YYREEE in the germline V gene (reference sequence). The CDR3 extends over 13 amino acids. The CDR3 is CASSPPQLRAAFF. The CDR3 DNA reads as TGTGCCAGCAGCCCGCCCCAATTACGGGCCGCTTTCTTT.

The chain employs TRBV5-6 and TRBJ1-2; D gene ambiguous. Germline CDR1 SGHDT, CDR2 YYEEEE. The ends were cut back, 0 bases at V and 4 bases at J, with 7 bases in the middle. The CDR3 runs to 13 residues. This CDR3 is CASSLGVLYGYTF. The CDR3 DNA is TGTGCCAGCAGCTTGGGCGTTCTCTATGGCTACACCTTC.

The chain has TRBV4-1 and TRBJ1-2, with D unclear. CDR1 and CDR2 from the germline V gene are MGHRA and YSYEKL. The length of the CDR3 is 13 residues. Trimming took off 1 base at V and 3 bases at J, with 6 bases between the two ends. The CDR3 sequence: CASSQGIDYGYTF. In nucleotides, the CDR3 is TGCGCCAGCAGCCAAGGAATCGACTATGGCTACACCTTC.

The chain combines TRBV2 with TRBJ2-7, with 13 bases lining up with TRBD2. This CDR3 is 14 amino acids long. V shed 8 bases, J shed 7 bases, and the junction held 8 bases outside the gene matches. Per germline, CDR1 SNHLY and CDR2 FYNNEI. CDR3 in amino acids: CASPGTSGVGEQYV. The CDR3 DNA follows: TGTGCCAGCCCCGGGACTAGCGGGGTAGGAGAGCAGTACGTC.

This chain connects TRBV2 to TRBJ2-3; unclear D gene. Trimming pared 6 bases from V and 5 bases from J, leaving 6 bases between. The CDR3 sequence is 11 residues long. The germline V gene has CDR1 SNHLY and CDR2 FYNNEI. The CDR3 loop is CASRALDTQYF. In DNA, the CDR3 is TGTGCCAGCAGAGCATTAGATACGCAGTATTTT.

The V and J genes are TRBV18 and TRBJ1-6; D perhaps matches TRBD1 (6 bases). CDR1 and CDR2 (germline): KGHSH, LQKENI. V shed 5 bases and J shed 3 bases, with 20 bases lying between them. CDR3 length equals 18 residues. The CDR3 loop is CASSRATGSSNYNSPLHF. CDR3 DNA: TGTGCCAGCTCAAGAGCTACAGGGTCCTCCAACTATAATTCACCCCTCCACTTT.